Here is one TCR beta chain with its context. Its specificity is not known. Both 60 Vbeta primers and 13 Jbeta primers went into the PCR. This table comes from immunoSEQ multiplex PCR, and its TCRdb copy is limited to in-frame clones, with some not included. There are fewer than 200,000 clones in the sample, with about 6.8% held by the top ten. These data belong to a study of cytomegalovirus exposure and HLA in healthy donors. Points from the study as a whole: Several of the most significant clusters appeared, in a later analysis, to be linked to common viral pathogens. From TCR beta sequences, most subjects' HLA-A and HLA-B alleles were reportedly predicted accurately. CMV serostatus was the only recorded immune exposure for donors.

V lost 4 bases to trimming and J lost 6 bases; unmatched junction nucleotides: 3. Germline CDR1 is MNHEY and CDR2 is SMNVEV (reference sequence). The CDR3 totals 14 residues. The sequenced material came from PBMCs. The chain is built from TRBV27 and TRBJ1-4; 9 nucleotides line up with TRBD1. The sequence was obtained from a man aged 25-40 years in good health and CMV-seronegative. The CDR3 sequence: CASSSGQGYEKLFF. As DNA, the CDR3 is TGTGCCAGCAGTTCGGGACAGGGTTATGAAAAACTGTTTTTT.